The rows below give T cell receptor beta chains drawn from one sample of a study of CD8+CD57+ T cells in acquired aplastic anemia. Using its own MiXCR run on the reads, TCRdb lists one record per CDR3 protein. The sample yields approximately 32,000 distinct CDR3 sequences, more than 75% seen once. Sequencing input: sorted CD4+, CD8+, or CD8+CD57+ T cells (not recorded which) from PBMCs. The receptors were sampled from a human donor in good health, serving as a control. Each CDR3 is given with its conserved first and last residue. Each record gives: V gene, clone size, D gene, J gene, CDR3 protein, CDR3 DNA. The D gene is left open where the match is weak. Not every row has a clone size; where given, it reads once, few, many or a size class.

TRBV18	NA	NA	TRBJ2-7	CASSPSGSYEQYF	TGTGCCAGCTCACCCTCAGGCTCCTACGAGCAGTACTTC
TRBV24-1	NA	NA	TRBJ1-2	CATGVDSYGYTF	TGTGCCACCGGAGTTGACAGCTATGGCTACACCTTC
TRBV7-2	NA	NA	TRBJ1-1	CASSLVGTSNTEAFF	TGTGCCAGCAGCTTAGTTGGTACTTCGAACACTGAAGCTTTCTTT
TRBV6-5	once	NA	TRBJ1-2	CASSNSEGNYGYTF	TGTGCCAGCAGTAACTCGGAAGGGAACTATGGCTACACCTTC
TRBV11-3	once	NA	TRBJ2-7	CASSQDELAYEQYF	TGTGCCAGCAGCCAAGATGAACTCGCCTACGAGCAGTACTTC
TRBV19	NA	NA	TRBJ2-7	CASSIRGYEQYF	TGTGCCAGTAGTATCAGGGGCTACGAGCAGTACTTC
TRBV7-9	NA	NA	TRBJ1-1	CASSLMSQGTEAFF	TGTGCCAGCAGCTTAATGTCTCAGGGTACTGAAGCTTTCTTT
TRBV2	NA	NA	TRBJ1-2	CASSELTGKGYTF	TGTGCCAGCAGTGAATTAACAGGGAAAGGCTACACCTTC
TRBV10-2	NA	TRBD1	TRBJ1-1	CASQGTGKDGGSTEAFF	TGCGCCAGCCAAGGGACAGGAAAGGACGGAGGTTCCACTGAAGCTTTCTTT
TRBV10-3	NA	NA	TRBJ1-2	CAISGVGGNYGYTF	TGTGCCATCAGTGGAGTCGGGGGTAACTATGGCTACACCTTC
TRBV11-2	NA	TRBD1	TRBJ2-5	CASSLALTGRETQYF	TGTGCCAGCAGCTTAGCTTTGACAGGGAGAGAGACCCAGTACTTC
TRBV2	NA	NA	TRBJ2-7	CASAPAEQSLTTYEQYF	TGTGCCAGCGCCCCGGCCGAACAGTCCTTAACCACCTACGAGCAGTACTTC
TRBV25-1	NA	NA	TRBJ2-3	CASRPTGADTDTQYF	TGTGCCAGCAGGCCCACGGGGGCTGACACAGATACGCAGTATTTT
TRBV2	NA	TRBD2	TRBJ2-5	CASRGTSGSLETQYF	TGTGCCAGCAGAGGGACTAGCGGGAGTCTGGAGACCCAGTACTTC
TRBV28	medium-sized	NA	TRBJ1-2	CASSGGGAYTF	TGTGCCAGCAGTGGGGGAGGGGCCTACACCTTC
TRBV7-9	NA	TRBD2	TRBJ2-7	CASTFSGTNYEQYF	TGTGCCAGCACCTTCTCGGGGACTAACTACGAGCAGTACTTC
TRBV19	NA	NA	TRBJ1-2	CASQPAGAGEYGYTF	TGTGCCAGTCAACCCGCGGGGGCAGGGGAATATGGCTACACCTTC
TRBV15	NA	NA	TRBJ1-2	CATSRDVEDGYTF	TGTGCCACCAGCAGAGATGTGGAGGATGGCTACACCTTC
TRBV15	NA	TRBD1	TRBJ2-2	CATRDRKNTGELFF	TGTGCCACCCGGGACAGAAAGAACACCGGGGAGCTGTTTTTT
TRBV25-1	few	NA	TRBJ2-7	CASSEEGGAYEQYF	TGTGCCAGCAGTGAAGAAGGCGGGGCCTACGAGCAGTACTTC
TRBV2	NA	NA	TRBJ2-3	CASSEEQGQDTQYF	TGTGCCAGCAGTGAAGAACAGGGTCAAGATACGCAGTATTTT
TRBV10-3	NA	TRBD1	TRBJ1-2	CAISESVGQGSGYTF	TGTGCCATCAGTGAGTCCGTCGGACAGGGAAGTGGCTACACCTTC
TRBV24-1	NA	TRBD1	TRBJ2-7	CATSESGQGAHEQYF	TGTGCCACCAGTGAGTCGGGACAGGGCGCCCACGAGCAGTACTTC
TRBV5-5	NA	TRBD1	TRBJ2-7	CASSLYSGTGYEQYF	TGTGCCAGCAGCTTATATTCCGGGACAGGGTACGAGCAGTACTTC
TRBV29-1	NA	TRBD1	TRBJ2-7	CSVEMDRGPYEQYF	TGCAGCGTTGAGATGGACAGGGGGCCCTACGAGCAGTACTTC
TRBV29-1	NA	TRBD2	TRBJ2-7	CSVVWPGLAGGYEQYF	TGCAGCGTTGTTTGGCCAGGACTAGCGGGGGGCTACGAGCAGTACTTC
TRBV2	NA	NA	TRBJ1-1	CASSGPFRGTEAFF	TGTGCCAGCAGTGGGCCCTTCAGGGGCACTGAAGCTTTCTTT
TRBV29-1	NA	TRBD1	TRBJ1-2	CSVPPTGGRDGYTF	TGCAGCGTTCCTCCGACAGGGGGCAGGGATGGCTACACCTTC
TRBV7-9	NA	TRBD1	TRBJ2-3	CASSYGQGDTQYF	TGTGCCAGCAGTTATGGACAGGGGGATACGCAGTATTTT
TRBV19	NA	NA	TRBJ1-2	CASSMGQHLNYGYTF	TGTGCCAGTAGTATGGGGCAACACCTAAACTATGGCTACACCTTC
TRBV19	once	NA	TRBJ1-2	CASNEAGSNYGYTF	TGTGCCAGTAACGAAGCAGGTTCTAACTATGGCTACACCTTC
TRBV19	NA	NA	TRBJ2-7	CASSMMGIEQYF	TGTGCCAGTAGTATGATGGGGATCGAGCAGTACTTC
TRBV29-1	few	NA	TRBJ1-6	CSVDWITGYHSPLHF	TGCAGCGTTGATTGGATTACAGGCTACCATTCACCCCTCCACTTT
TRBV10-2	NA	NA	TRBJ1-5	CAASGGSGQPQHF	TGCGCCGCAAGTGGGGGTTCGGGTCAGCCCCAGCATTTT
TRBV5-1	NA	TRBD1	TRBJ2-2	CASSPGTGGFGGELFF	TGCGCCAGCAGCCCTGGGACAGGGGGCTTCGGCGGGGAGCTGTTTTTT
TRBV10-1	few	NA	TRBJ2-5	CASSDQYQETQYF	TGCGCCAGCAGTGACCAGTACCAAGAGACCCAGTACTTC
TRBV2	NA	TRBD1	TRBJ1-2	CASSGDSLYGYTF	TGTGCCAGCAGCGGGGACAGTCTATATGGCTACACCTTC
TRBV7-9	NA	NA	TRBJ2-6	CASSLANPGANVLTF	TGTGCCAGCAGCTTAGCGAACCCTGGGGCCAACGTCCTGACTTTC
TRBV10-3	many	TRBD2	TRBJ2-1	CAISWTSGLQQRNEQFF	TGTGCCATCAGTTGGACTAGCGGCCTCCAACAGCGGAATGAGCAGTTCTTC
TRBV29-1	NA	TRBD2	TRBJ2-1	CSVQLAGGNEQFF	TGCAGCGTTCAACTAGCGGGAGGAAATGAGCAGTTCTTC
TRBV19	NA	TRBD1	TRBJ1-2	CASRGDRIYGYTF	TGTGCCAGTAGAGGGGACAGGATCTATGGCTACACCTTC